The 17 T cell receptor beta chains reported below all come from one sample, sequenced in a study of shared clonotypes between healthy human individuals. Here immunoSEQ multiplex PCR was the method, and the copy in TCRdb shows in-frame clones only, minus some. The sample holds a few million clones, roughly nine tenths seen once. Sequenced: naive CD4+ T cells sorted from blood. Regarding subset: CD45RA+ positively selected. All receptors derive from a man younger than 35 in good health.

This clone was observed a single time. This chain uses TRBV7-6 with TRBJ1-3, with TRBD1 matching over 7 bases. This CDR3 comprises 19 residues. Losses at the gene ends were 6 bases for V and 2 bases for J; bases not matched to a gene: 19. CDR1 SGHVS and CDR2 FNYEAQ come from the germline V gene. The chain's CDR3 is CASRRRANAQGEAGNTIYF. As DNA, the CDR3 is TGTGCCAGCAGACGACGGGCCAATGCCCAGGGGGAGGCTGGAAACACCATATATTTT.

Only one count was recorded for this clone. This chain links TRBV30 with TRBJ1-2; D uncertain. The V end was cut by 7 bases, the J end by 4 bases, with 7 bases between. The CDR3 consists of 10 residues. The V gene's germline CDR1 is GTSNPN and CDR2 SVGIG (reference sequence). CDR3: CASGSYGYTF. In nucleotides, the CDR3 is TGTGCCTCCGGCTCCTATGGCTACACCTTC. Supplemented by reference TRBV30 and TRBJ1-2, the full variable domain reads SQTIHQWPATLVQPVGSPLSLECTVEGTSNPNLYWYRQAAGRGLQLLFYSVGIGQISSEVPQNLSASRPQDRQFILSSKKLLLSDSGFYLCASGSYGYTFGSGTRLTVV.

This chain connects TRBV2 to TRBJ2-5; 7 nucleotides line up with TRBD1. Trimming took 5 bases from V and 5 from J; bases not matched to a gene: 8. This CDR3 comprises 14 residues. Looked up from germline, CDR1 is SNHLY and CDR2 is FYNNEI. CDR3 in amino acids: CASSPTDRVETQYF. The CDR3 bases are TGTGCCAGCAGTCCAACTGACAGGGTTGAGACCCAGTACTTC.

Worth noting for this clone: The same CDR3 is also encoded by other DNA sequences in this sample. The chain has TRBV27 and TRBJ1-5; D remains ambiguous. V was trimmed by 3 bases and J by 2 bases, leaving 8 bases between them. CDR1 MNHEY and CDR2 SMNVEV come from the germline V gene (reference sequence). The CDR3 covers 14 residues. The CDR3 nucleotides are TGTGCCAGCAGTTTGCTGACGGGCAATCAGCCCCAGCATTTT. This translates into CASSLLTGNQPQHF.

This clone was picked up a small number of times. The rearrangement joins TRBV6-5 to TRBJ2-7, with D perhaps TRBD2 (5 bases). CDR1 is MNHEY and CDR2 is SVGAGI in the germline V gene. The CDR3 runs 14 residues. Trimming pared 2 bases from V and 3 bases from J, leaving 11 bases between. CDR3 amino acids: CASSYREFNYEQYF. As DNA, the CDR3 is TGTGCCAGCAGTTACAGGGAGTTCAACTACGAGCAGTACTTC.

This chain joins TRBV6-5 and TRBJ2-7; tentative D call: TRBD2 (7 bases). Germline V lookup: CDR1 MNHEY, CDR2 SVGAGI. The V gene lost 6 bases and the J gene lost 3 bases, with 15 bases spanning the gap. The CDR3 covers 14 residues. In DNA form, the CDR3 reads TGTGCCAGCAGCCGTGGCGGGGGCTTCTACGAGCAGTACTTC. This sequence encodes CASSRGGGFYEQYF.

V gene TRBV30 combines with J gene TRBJ2-1; D is uncertain. The germline CDR1 and CDR2 sequences are GTSNPN and SVGIG (reference sequence). This CDR3 is 11 amino acids long. V gave up 2 bases and J gave up 7 bases, with 6 bases separating them. The CDR3 here is CAWSSFNEQFF. CDR3 DNA: TGTGCCTGGAGTTCTTTTAATGAGCAGTTCTTC.

V usage is TRBV7-9 and J usage is TRBJ2-2; D uncertain. Germline CDR1 is SEHNR and CDR2 is FQNEAQ (reference sequence). Trimming took off 4 bases at V and 2 bases at J, with 14 bases between the two ends. The CDR3 is 16 residues long. The CDR3 here is CASSSILWGNTGELFF. CDR3 bases: TGTGCCAGCAGCTCAATTTTATGGGGAAACACCGGGGAGCTGTTTTTT.

The J gene is TRBJ1-5, the V gene TRBV18; unclear D gene. V dropped 1 base and J dropped 7 bases, with 17 bases sitting between them. Germline V gene data show CDR1 as KGHSH and CDR2 as LQKENI. CDR3 length equals 16 residues. The DNA for the CDR3 is TGTGCCAGCTCACCACAAAACAGATCCGTGATCCAGCCCCAGCATTTT. Translated: CASSPQNRSVIQPQHF.

The V call is TRBV25-1, the J call TRBJ2-6; 7 bases are shared with TRBD1. This CDR3 region has 15 residues. The J segment lost 4 bases and the V segment lost 3 bases, leaving 3 bases of the junction unmatched. The germline CDR1 and CDR2 sequences are MGHDK and SYGVNS. CDR3 amino acids: CASSDDRAGANVLTF. The CDR3 nucleotides read TGTGCCAGCAGTGACGACAGGGCCGGGGCCAACGTCCTGACTTTC.

In this sample, this clone turned up a few times. V usage is TRBV4-1 and J usage is TRBJ1-5; D might be TRBD1 (6 bases). CDR1 and CDR2 (germline): MGHRA, YSYEKL. Trimming shortened V by 4 bases and J by 6 bases, and 22 bases separated the two germline ends. This CDR3 comprises 17 residues. The CDR3 loop reads CASSPHTGQGKGQPQHF. CDR3 in DNA: TGCGCCAGCAGCCCCCACACTGGGCAGGGGAAGGGTCAGCCCCAGCATTTT.

The V and J genes are TRBV6-1 and TRBJ2-4, with D perhaps being TRBD1 or TRBD2 (5 bases each). Germline V gene lookup returns CDR1 MNHNS and CDR2 SASEGT. This CDR3 region has 11 residues. CDR3 amino acids: CVGAPKNIQYF. CDR3 nucleotide sequence: TGTGTCGGGGCCCCCAAAAACATTCAGTACTTC.

V is TRBV4-3 and J is TRBJ2-3; TRBD1 agrees at 7 bases. This CDR3 is built from 14 residues. The germline V gene encodes CDR1 LGHNA and CDR2 YSLEER. V shed 5 bases and J 5 bases; nucleotides not matched to a gene: 7. The CDR3 reads CASSVDRVVDTQYF. The CDR3 DNA reads TGCGCCAGCAGCGTTGACAGGGTGGTAGATACGCAGTATTTT.

The V and J genes are TRBV10-3 and TRBJ2-2, with TRBD2 identical over 16 bases. The CDR3 covers 16 residues. The junction had 4 bases not matched to a gene; V was cut back by 11 bases and J by 1 base. The germline gives CDR1 ENHRY, CDR2 SYGVKD. CDR3 sequence reads: CASGLAGGRNTGELFF. The CDR3 DNA is TGTGCCTCGGGACTAGCGGGGGGGCGGAACACCGGGGAGCTGTTTTTT.

The gene calls are TRBV2 and TRBJ2-2; TRBD2 matches at 8 bases. The CDR3 is 15 amino acids. With V trimmed by 5 bases and J by 5 bases, 7 bases remained unmatched. CDR1 SNHLY and CDR2 FYNNEI come from the germline V gene. The CDR3 coding sequence is TGTGCCAGCAGTAGTAGCGGGATTGGTACCGGGGAGCTGTTTTTT. This gives the protein CASSSSGIGTGELFF. Variable domain in full (rest from reference TRBV2 and TRBJ2-2): EPEVTQTPSHQVTQMGQEVILRCVPISNHLYFYWYRQILGQKVEFLVSFYNNEISEKSEIFDDQFSVERPDGSNFTLKIRSTKLEDSAMYFCASSSSGIGTGELFFGEGSRLTVL.

J is TRBJ2-3 and V is TRBV28; 7 bases match TRBD2. Losses at the gene ends were 8 bases for V and 1 base for J; bases not matched to a gene: 6. Germline V gives CDR1 MDHEN, CDR2 SYDVKM. This CDR3 spans 14 amino acids. The CDR3 sequence is CASFSAGGTDTQYF. In DNA form, the CDR3 reads TGTGCCAGCTTTAGCGCGGGGGGCACAGATACGCAGTATTTT.

The V gene is TRBV6-5, the J gene TRBJ1-6; unclear D gene. The CDR3 covers 12 residues. Per germline, CDR1 MNHEY and CDR2 SVGAGI. Trimming removed 8 bases from V and 13 bases from J, with 15 bases in between. The CDR3 loop reads CASDGPPWPLHF. In nucleotides, the CDR3 is TGTGCCAGCGACGGCCCCCCATGGCCCCTCCACTTT.